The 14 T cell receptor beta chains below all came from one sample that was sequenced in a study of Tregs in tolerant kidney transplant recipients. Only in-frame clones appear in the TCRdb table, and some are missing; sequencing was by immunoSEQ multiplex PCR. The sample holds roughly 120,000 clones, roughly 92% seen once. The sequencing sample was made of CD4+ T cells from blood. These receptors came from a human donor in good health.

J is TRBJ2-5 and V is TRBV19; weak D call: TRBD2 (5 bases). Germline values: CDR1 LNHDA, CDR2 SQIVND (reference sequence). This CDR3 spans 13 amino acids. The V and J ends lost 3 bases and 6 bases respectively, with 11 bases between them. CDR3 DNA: TGTGCCAGTAGTATGACCCGACTACAGACCCAGTACTTC. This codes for CASSMTRLQTQYF.

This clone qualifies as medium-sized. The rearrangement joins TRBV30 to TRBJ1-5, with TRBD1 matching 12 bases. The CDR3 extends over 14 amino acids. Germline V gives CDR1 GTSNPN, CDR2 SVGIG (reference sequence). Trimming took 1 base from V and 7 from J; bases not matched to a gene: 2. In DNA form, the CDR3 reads TGTGCCTGGAGTGGGGGGACAGGGGGCCAGCCCCAGCATTTT. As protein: CAWSGGTGGQPQHF.

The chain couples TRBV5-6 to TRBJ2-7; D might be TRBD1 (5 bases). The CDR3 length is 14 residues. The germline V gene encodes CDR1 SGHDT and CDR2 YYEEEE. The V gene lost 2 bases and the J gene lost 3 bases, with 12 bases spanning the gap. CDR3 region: CASSFYLTVYEQYF. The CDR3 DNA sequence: TGTGCCAGCAGCTTCTACTTGACAGTCTACGAGCAGTACTTC.

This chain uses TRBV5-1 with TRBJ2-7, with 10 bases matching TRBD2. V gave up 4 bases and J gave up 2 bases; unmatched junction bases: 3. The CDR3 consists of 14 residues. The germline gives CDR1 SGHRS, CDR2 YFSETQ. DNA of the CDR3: TGCGCCAGCAGCGCAAGCGGGGGGGCCTACGAGCAGTACTTC. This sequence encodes CASSASGGAYEQYF.

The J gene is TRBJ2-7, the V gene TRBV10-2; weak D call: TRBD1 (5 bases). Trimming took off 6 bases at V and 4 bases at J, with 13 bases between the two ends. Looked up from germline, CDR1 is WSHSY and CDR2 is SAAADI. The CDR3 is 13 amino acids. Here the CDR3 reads CASRQGPGYEQYF. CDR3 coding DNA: TGCGCCAGCAGGCAGGGCCCAGGGTACGAGCAGTACTTC.

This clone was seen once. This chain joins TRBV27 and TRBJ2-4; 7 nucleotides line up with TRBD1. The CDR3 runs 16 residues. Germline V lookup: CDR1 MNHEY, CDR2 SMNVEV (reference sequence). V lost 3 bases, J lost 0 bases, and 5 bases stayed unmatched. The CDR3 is CASSLDRLLAKNIQYF. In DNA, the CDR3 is TGTGCCAGCAGTTTGGACAGGCTTTTAGCCAAAAACATTCAGTACTTC.

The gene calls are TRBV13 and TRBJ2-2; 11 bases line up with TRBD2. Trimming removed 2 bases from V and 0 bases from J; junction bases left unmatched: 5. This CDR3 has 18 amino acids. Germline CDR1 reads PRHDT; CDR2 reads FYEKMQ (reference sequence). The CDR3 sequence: CASSLPTSGGPNTGELFF. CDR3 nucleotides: TGTGCCAGCAGCTTACCCACTAGCGGGGGTCCGAACACCGGGGAGCTGTTTTTT.

In nucleotides, the CDR3 is TGCGCCAGCAGCTTGAGTTTCGTGGGTTCTGGAAACACCATATATTTT. Its translation is CASSLSFVGSGNTIYF. V gene TRBV5-1 combines with J gene TRBJ1-3; the D is unclear. The CDR3 runs to 16 residues. Germline V gives CDR1 SGHRS, CDR2 YFSETQ. V lost 1 base to trimming and J lost 1 base, with 12 bases between them.

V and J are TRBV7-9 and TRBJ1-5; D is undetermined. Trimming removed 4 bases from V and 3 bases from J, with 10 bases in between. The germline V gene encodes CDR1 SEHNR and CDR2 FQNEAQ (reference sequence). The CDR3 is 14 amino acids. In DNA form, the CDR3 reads TGTGCCAGCAGCTGGGGAGGTACCAATCAGCCCCAGCATTTT. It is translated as CASSWGGTNQPQHF.

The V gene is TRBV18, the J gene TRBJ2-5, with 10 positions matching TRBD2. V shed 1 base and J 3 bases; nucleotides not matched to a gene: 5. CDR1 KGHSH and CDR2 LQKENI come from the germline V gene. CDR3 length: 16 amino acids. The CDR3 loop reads CASSPRQREGEETQYF. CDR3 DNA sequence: TGTGCCAGCTCACCACGCCAGCGGGAGGGGGAAGAGACCCAGTACTTC.

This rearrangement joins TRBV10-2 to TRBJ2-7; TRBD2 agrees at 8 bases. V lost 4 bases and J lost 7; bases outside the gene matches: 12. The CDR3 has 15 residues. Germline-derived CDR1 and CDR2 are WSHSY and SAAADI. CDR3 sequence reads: CASSAQSGRAGEQYF. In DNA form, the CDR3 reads TGCGCCAGCAGTGCCCAGAGCGGGAGAGCGGGGGAGCAGTACTTC.

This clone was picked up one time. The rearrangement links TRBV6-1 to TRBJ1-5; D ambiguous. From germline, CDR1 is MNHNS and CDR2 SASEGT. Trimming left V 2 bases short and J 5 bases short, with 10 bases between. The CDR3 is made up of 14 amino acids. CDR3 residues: CASSELGGHQPQHF. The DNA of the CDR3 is TGTGCCAGCAGTGAACTTGGAGGGCATCAGCCCCAGCATTTT.

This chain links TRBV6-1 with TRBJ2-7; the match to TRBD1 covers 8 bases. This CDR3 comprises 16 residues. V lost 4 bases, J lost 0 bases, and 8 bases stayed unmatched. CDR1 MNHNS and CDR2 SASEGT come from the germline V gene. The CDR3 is CASSAGQGVRSYEQYF. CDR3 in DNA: TGTGCCAGCAGTGCCGGACAGGGAGTCCGCTCCTACGAGCAGTACTTC.

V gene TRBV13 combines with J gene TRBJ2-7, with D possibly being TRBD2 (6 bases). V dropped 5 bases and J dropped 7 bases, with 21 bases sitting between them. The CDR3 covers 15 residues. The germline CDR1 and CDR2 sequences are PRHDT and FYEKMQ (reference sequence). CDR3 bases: TGTGCCAGCAGCGCCCGGGGACTGGGGGAAAAAGAGCAGTACTTC. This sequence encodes CASSARGLGEKEQYF.